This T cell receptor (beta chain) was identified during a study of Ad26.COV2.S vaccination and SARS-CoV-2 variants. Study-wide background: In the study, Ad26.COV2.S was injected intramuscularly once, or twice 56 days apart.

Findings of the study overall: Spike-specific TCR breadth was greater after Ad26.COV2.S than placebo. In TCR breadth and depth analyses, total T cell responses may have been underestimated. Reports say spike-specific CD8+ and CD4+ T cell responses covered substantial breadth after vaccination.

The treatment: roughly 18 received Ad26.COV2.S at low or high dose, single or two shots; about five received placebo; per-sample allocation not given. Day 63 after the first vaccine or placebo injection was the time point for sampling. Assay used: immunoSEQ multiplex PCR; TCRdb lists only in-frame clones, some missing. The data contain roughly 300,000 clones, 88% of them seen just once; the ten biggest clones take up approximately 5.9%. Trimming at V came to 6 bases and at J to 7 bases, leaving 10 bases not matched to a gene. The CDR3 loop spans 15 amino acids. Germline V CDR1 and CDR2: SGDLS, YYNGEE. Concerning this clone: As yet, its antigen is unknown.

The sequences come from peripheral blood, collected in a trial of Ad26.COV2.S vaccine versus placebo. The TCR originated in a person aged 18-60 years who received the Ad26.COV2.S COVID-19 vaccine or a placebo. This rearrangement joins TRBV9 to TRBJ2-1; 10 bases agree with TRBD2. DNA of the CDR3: TGTGCCAGCACCCCAAGCGGGAGGGCCGTGAATGAGCAGTTCTTC. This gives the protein CASTPSGRAVNEQFF.